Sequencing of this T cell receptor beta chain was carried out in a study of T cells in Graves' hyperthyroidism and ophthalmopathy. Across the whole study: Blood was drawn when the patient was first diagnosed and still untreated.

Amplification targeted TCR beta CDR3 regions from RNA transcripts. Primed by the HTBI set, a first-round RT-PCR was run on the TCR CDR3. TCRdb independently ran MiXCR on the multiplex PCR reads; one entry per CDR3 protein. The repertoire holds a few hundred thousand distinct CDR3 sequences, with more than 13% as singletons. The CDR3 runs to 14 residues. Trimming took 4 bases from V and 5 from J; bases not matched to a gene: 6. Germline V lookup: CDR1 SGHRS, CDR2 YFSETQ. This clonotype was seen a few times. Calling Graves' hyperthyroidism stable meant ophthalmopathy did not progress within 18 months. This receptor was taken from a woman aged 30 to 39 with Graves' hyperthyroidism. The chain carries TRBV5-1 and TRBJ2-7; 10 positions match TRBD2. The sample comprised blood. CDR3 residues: CASSLDLAGDEQYF. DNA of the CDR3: TGCGCCAGCAGCCTAGACCTAGCGGGAGACGAGCAGTACTTC.